This T cell receptor beta chain was observed in a study of blood T cell repertoires in COVID-19 (TCRdb year 2020). With respect to the entire study: Samples covering the acute and convalescent phases of COVID-19 were provided by collaborators in the United States, Italy and Spain. The dataset comprised deeply sampled blood TCRbeta repertoires from subjects exposed to, actively infected with, or recovered from COVID-19. Where HLA class I and class II types were available, the types were taken from metadata supplied by the sample provider, not from assay-based typing. The material from the prospective study consisted of cDNA or gDNA derived from T cells, B-cell-depleted T cells, or PBMCs. The samples were drawn from two sources: the first 160 participants of the ongoing ImmuneRACE study, and 1,200 or so subjects contributed by 6 global collaborators. The repertoires were released in a freely available public database intended as a resource for research on the immune response to SARS-CoV-2. The sample metadata nearly always contained a de-identified subject ID, COVID-19 status, age in years and sex. Study-wide conclusions, independent of this receptor: The quantity of clinical and demographic metadata differed by source and by participant and was supplied without curation.

Reading the germline V gene gives CDR1 SGHRS and CDR2 YFSETQ. V and J lose 4 bases and 0 bases, and a span of 10 bases separates them. Its CDR3 holds 14 amino acids, cysteine through phenylalanine. The read is trimmed to its CDR3 DNA, 42 bases read in frame from base 1. This clone came up a few times. It lacks a known antigen. No base-level quality is on record; no much larger clone is a single base apart. Participants in the prospective study were aged roughly 18 to 100 years, lived in approximately 26 United States geographic areas, and enrolled through a virtual design. In the prospective study, cohorts were assigned on the basis of participant-reported clinical history obtained from a screening survey and a study questionnaire. A participant counted as exposed if, within 2 weeks of entering the study, that participant had been in contact with someone who had a PCR-confirmed or clinician-diagnosed COVID-19 case. In the prospective study, mobile phlebotomists collected whole blood, serum and a nasopharyngeal or oropharyngeal swab from each participant. Prospective study participants could optionally give additional blood draws and questionnaires over a roughly 2-month period. Prospective study blood samples were shipped either frozen or at room temperature before DNA extraction.

The immunoSEQ Assay, a bias-controlled multiplex PCR, was used to amplify TCRbeta CDR3 regions from genomic DNA. The original methods were these. Within the assay, amplification of reference gene primers was used to estimate how many nucleated cells each sample contained. Sequence reads were collapsed and filtered to measure the absolute abundance of every unique TCRbeta CDR3 rearrangement. For each sample, productive Simpson clonality was calculated as the square root of Simpson's diversity index over productive rearrangements. TCRdb's version of the immuneACCESS table is confined to in-frame rearrangements and falls short of the full clone set. An unresolved V gene accounts for under half of the shortfall where checked; the remainder is of unknown origin. D and trimming come from the DNA, and the V and J calls and clone size come from that table. The sample table shows about 320,000 clones, and 85% are seen once. The biggest ten clones account for about 1.9% of the sample.

The sequence derives from a young woman who had been exposed to COVID-19. The rearranged segments are TRBV5-1 and TRBJ1-1; a confident D gene designation cannot be given. Sequences were obtained from PBMCs or T cells enriched from blood (not recorded which). The CDR3 here reads CASSRGLMNTEAFF. DNA sequence: TGCGCCAGCAGCCGAGGACTTATGAACACTGAAGCTTTCTTT.